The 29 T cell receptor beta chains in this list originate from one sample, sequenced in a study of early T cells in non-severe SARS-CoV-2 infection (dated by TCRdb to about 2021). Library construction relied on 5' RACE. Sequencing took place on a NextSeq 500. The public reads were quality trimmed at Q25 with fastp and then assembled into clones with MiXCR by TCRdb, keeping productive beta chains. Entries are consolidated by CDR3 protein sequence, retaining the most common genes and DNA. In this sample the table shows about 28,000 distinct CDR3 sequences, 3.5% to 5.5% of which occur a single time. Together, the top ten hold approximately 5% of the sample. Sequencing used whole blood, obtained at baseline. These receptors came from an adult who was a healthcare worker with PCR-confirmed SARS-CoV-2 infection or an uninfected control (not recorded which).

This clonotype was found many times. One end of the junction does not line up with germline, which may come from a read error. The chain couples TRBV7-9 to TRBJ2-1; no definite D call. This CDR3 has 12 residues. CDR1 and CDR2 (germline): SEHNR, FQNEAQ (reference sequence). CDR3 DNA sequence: TGCCCCGGGCAGAGCTCCTACAATGAGCAGTTCTTC. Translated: CPGQSSYNEQFF.

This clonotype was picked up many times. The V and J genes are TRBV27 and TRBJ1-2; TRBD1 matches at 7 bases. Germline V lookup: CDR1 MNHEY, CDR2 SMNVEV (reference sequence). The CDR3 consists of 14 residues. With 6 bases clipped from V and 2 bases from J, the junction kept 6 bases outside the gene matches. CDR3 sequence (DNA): TGTGCCAGCAGCCATGCGGACAGGAACTATGGCTACACCTTC. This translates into CASSHADRNYGYTF.

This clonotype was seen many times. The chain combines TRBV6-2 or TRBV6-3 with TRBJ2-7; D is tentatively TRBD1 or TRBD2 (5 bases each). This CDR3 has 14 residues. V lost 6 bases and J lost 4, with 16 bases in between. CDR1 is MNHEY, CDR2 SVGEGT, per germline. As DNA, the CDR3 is TGTGCCAGCAGGCTTGGTGGGACGGTATACGAGCAGTACTTC. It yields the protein CASRLGGTVYEQYF.

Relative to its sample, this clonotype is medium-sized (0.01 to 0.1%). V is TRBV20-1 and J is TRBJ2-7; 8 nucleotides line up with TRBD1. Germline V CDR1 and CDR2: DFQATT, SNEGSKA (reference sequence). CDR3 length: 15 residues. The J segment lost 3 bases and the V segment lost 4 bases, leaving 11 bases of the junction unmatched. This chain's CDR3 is CSAKELDRADYEQYF. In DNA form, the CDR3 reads TGCAGTGCTAAAGAGTTGGACAGGGCTGACTACGAGCAGTACTTC.

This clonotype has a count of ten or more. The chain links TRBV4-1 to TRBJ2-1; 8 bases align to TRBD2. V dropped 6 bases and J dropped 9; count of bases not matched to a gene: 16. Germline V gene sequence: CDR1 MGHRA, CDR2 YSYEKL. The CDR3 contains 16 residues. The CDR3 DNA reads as TGCGCCAGCAGATCCCCCAGCGGGAGCAAGTTGGGTGAGCAGTTCTTC. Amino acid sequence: CASRSPSGSKLGEQFF.

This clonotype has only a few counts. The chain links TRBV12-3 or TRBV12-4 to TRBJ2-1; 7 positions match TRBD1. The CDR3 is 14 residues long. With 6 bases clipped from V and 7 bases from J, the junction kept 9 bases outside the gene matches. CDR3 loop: CASSDLTGVNEQFF. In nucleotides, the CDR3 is TGTGCCAGCAGCGACCTCACAGGGGTGAATGAGCAGTTCTTC.

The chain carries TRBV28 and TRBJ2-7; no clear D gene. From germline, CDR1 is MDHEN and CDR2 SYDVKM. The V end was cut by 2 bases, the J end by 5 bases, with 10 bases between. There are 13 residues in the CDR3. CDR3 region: CASSLVVVNEQYF. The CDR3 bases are TGTGCCAGCAGTTTAGTAGTAGTGAACGAGCAGTACTTC. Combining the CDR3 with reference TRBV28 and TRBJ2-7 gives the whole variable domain DVKVTQSSRYLVKRTGEKVFLECVQDMDHENMFWYRQDPGLGLRLIYFSYDVKMKEKGDIPEGYSVSREKKERFSLILESASTNQTSMYLCASSLVVVNEQYFGPGTRLTVT.

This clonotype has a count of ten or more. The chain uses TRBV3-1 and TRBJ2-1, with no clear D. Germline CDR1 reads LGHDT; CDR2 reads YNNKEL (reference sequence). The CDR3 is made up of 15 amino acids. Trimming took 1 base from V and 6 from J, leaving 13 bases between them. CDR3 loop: CASSQVTRWSNEQFF. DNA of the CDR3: TGTGCCAGCAGCCAAGTCACACGTTGGTCCAATGAGCAGTTCTTC.

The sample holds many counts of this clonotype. Written as DNA, the CDR3 is TGTGCCATCACCCGGGACAGGGGAGAGACCCAGTACTTC. Its protein product is CAITRDRGETQYF. The genes are TRBV10-3 and TRBJ2-5, with TRBD1 matching over 10 bases. The V segment lost 7 bases and the J segment 4 bases; nucleotides outside the gene matches: 3. Per germline, CDR1 ENHRY and CDR2 SYGVKD. This CDR3 is 13 amino acids long.

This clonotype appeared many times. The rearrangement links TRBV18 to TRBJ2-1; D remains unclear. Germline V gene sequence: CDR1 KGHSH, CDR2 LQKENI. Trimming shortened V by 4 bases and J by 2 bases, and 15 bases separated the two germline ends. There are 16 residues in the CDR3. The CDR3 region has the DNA TGTGCCAGCTCACTAAGTTCGGATCATACCTACAATGAGCAGTTCTTC. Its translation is CASSLSSDHTYNEQFF.

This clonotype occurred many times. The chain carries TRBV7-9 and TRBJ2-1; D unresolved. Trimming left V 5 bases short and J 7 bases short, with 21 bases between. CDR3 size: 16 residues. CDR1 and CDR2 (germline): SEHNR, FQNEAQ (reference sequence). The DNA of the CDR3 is TGTGCCAGCAGCCCCTTCGCCAAGGGCGTAAGGAATGAGCAGTTCTTC. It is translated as CASSPFAKGVRNEQFF.

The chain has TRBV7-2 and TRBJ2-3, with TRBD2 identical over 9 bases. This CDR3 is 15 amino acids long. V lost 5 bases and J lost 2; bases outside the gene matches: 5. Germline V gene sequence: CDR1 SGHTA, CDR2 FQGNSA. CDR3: CASSPSSGATDTQYF. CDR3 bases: TGTGCCAGCAGCCCATCTAGCGGGGCCACAGATACGCAGTATTTT. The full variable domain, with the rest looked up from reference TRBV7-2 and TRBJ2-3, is GAGVSQSPSNKVTEKGKDVELRCDPISGHTALYWYRQSLGQGLEFLIYFQGNSAPDKSGLPSDRFSAERTGGSVSTLTIQRTQQEDSAVYLCASSPSSGATDTQYFGPGTRLTVL.

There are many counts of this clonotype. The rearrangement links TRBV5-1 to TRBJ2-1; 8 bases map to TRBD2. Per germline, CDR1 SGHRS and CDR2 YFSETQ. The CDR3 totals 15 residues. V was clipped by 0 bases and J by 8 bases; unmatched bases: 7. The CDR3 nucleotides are TGCGCCAGCAGCTTGGGTGCGGGAGGATTCCATGAGCAGTTCTTC. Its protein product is CASSLGAGGFHEQFF.

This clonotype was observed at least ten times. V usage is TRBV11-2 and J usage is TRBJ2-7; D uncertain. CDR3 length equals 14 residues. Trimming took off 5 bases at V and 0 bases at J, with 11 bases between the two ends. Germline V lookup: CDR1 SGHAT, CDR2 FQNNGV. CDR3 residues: CASSPPAHSYEQYF. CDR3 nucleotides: TGTGCCAGCAGCCCCCCCGCCCACTCCTACGAGCAGTACTTC.

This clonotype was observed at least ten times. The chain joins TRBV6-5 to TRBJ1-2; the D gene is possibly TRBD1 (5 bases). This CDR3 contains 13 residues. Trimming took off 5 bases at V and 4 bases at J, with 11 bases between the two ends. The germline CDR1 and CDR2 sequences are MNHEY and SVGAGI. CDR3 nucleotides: TGTGCCAGCAGTCAACAGGCGGCCTATGGCTACACCTTC. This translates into CASSQQAAYGYTF.

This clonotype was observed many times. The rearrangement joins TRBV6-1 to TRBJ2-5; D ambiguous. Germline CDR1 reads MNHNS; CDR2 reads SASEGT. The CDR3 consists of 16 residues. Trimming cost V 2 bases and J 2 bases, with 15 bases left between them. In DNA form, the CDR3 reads TGTGCCAGCAGTGAATGGAATCGGGCAGCTCAAGAGACCCAGTACTTC. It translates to CASSEWNRAAQETQYF.

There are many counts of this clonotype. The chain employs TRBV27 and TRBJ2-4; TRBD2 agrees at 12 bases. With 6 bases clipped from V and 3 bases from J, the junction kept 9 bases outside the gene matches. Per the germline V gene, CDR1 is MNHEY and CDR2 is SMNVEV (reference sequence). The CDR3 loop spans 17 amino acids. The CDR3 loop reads CASRRLAGAGDKNIQYF. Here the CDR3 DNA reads TGTGCCAGCAGGCGACTAGCGGGAGCCGGGGACAAAAACATTCAGTACTTC.

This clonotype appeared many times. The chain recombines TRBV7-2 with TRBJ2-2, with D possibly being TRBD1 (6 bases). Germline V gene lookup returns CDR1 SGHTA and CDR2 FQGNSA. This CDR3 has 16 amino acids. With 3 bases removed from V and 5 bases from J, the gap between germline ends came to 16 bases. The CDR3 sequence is CASSLFRGAGTGELFF. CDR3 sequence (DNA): TGTGCCAGCAGCTTGTTCAGGGGCGCAGGAACCGGGGAGCTGTTTTTT.

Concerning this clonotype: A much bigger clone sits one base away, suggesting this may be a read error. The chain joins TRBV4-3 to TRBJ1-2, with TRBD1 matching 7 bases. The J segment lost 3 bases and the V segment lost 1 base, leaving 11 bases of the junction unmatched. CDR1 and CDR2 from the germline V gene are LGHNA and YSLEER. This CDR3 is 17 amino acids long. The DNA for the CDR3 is TGCGCCAGCAGCCAAGTTAACAGGGGCGGCGGGTACTATGGCTACACCTTC. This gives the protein CASSQVNRGGGYYGYTF.

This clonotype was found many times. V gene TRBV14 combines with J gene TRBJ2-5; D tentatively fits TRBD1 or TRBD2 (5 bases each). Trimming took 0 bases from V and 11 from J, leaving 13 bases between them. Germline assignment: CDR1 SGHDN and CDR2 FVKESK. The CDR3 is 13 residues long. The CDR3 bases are TGTGCCAGCAGCCAAGAGCGAGTGAGGGGACAGTACTTC. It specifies CASSQERVRGQYF. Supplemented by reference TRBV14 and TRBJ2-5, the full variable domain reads EAGVTQFPSHSVIEKGQTVTLRCDPISGHDNLYWYRRVMGKEIKFLLHFVKESKQDESGMPNNRFLAERTGGTYSTLKVQPAELEDSGVYFCASSQERVRGQYFGPGTRLLVL.

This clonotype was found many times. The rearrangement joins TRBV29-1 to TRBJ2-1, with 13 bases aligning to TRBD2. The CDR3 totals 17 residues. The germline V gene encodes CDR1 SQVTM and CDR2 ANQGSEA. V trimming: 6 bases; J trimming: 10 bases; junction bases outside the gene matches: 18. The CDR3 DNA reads TGCAGCGTCGAGGGGGGACTAGCGGGGACAAAACGGGGAGAGCAGTTCTTC. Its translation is CSVEGGLAGTKRGEQFF.

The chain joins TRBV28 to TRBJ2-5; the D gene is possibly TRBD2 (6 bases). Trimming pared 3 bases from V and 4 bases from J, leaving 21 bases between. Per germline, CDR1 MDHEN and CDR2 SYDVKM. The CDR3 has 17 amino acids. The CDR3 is CASSLPDRWGVPETQYF. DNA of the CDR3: TGTGCCAGCAGTTTGCCAGATAGGTGGGGGGTCCCAGAGACCCAGTACTTC.

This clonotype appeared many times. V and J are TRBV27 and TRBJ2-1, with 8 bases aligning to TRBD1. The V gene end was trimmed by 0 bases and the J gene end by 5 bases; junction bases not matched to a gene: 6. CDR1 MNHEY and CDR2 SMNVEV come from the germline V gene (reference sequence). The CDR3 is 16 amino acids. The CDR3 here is CASSLSTGVGHNEQFF. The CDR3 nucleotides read TGTGCCAGCAGTTTATCGACAGGGGTGGGCCACAATGAGCAGTTCTTC.

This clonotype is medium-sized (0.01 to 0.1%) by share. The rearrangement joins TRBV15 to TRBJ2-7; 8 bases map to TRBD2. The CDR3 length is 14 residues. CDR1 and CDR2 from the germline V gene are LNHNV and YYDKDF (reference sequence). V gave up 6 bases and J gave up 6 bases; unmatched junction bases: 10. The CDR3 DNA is TGTGCCACCAGGAAAGCGGGAGATCCCTTCGAGCAGTACTTC. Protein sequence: CATRKAGDPFEQYF.

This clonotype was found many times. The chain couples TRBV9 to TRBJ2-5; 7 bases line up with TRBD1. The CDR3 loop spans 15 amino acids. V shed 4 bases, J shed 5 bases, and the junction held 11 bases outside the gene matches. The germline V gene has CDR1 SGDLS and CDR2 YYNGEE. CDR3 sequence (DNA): TGTGCCAGCAGCCCGACGACAGGGCCTGGGGAGACCCAGTACTTC. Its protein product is CASSPTTGPGETQYF. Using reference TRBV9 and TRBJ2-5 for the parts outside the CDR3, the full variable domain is DSGVTQTPKHLITATGQRVTLRCSPRSGDLSVYWYQQSLDQGLQFLIQYYNGEERAKGNILERFSAQQFPDLHSELNLSSLELGDSALYFCASSPTTGPGETQYFGPGTRLLVL.

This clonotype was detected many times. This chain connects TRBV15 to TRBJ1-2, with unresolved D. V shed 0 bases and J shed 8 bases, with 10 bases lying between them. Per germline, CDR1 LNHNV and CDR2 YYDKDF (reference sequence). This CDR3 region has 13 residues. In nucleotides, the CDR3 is TGTGCCACCAGCAGAGAATCGACCCCAGGCTACACCTTC. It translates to CATSRESTPGYTF.

CDR3 sequence (DNA): TGTGCCAGCAGGGGGGAAGAGACCCAGTACTTC. Translation gives CASRGEETQYF. This chain links TRBV2 with TRBJ2-5; D is tentatively TRBD1 or TRBD2 (5 bases each). The germline V gene has CDR1 SNHLY and CDR2 FYNNEI. This CDR3 has 11 residues. V was pared by 6 bases and J by 3 bases, with 5 bases between.

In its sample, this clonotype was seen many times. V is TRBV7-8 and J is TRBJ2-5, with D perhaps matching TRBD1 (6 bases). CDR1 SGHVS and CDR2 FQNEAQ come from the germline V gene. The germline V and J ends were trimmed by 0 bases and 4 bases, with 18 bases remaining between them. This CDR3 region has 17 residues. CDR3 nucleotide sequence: TGTGCCAGCAGCTTAGCGCGCCAGGGGAAAACGCGAGAGACCCAGTACTTC. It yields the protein CASSLARQGKTRETQYF.

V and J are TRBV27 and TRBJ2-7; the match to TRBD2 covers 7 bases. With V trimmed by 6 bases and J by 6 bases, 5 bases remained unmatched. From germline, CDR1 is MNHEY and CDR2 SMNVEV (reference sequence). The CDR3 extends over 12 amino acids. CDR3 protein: CASSPAGVEQYF. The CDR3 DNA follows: TGTGCCAGCAGCCCGGCGGGGGTCGAGCAGTACTTC.